The 14 T cell receptor beta chains listed next were all sequenced from one sample in a study of response to subunit inactivated influenza vaccine. TCRdb passed the RT-PCR reads through MiXCR, listing each CDR3 protein once. The sample has 400,000 to 650,000 distinct CDR3 sequences, approximately 7.2% seen once; the top ten hold under 15%. The material was PBMCs from blood, obtained about 23 months after vaccination. The receptors derive from a man in his fifties or sixties who received an inactivated influenza vaccine.

The CDR3 loop is CSAYEGVSNQPQHF. CDR3 DNA: TGCAGTGCGTATGAGGGGGTGAGCAATCAGCCCCAGCATTTT. The chain couples TRBV20-1 to TRBJ1-5; perhaps TRBD1 as D (6 bases). CDR3 size: 14 residues. V was trimmed by 6 bases and J by 1 base, leaving 13 bases between them. Germline lookup yields CDR1 DFQATT and CDR2 SNEGSKA (reference sequence).

Worth noting for this clonotype: It may be a read error: a sequence one base away is much more abundant. The rearrangement joins TRBV7-9 to TRBJ2-7; 9 nucleotides line up with TRBD2. Germline CDR1 reads SEHNR; CDR2 reads FQNEAQ (reference sequence). This CDR3 has 15 residues. The CDR3 reads CTSSLAGVDGLEQYF. CDR3 bases: TGTACCAGCAGCTTAGCGGGGGTTGATGGGCTCGAGCAGTACTTC.

This clonotype occurred a few times. The V and J genes are TRBV12-3 or TRBV12-4 and TRBJ2-3; TRBD2 matches 9 bases. The V gene end was trimmed by 6 bases and the J gene end by 8 bases; junction bases not matched to a gene: 9. This CDR3 contains 14 residues. The CDR3 here is CASSELSLAGTQYF. CDR3 DNA: TGTGCCAGCAGCGAACTGTCACTAGCGGGTACGCAGTATTTT.

The V and J genes are TRBV15 and TRBJ2-2, with 11 bases that match TRBD2. Per the germline V gene, CDR1 is LNHNV and CDR2 is YYDKDF (reference sequence). The V gene end was trimmed by 8 bases and the J gene end by 3 bases; junction bases not matched to a gene: 5. This CDR3 comprises 15 residues. Written as DNA, the CDR3 is TGTGCCACCTCCGGGACTAGCGGATACACCGGGGAGCTGTTTTTT. As protein: CATSGTSGYTGELFF. The full variable domain, completed using reference TRBV15 and TRBJ2-2, is DAMVIQNPRYQVTQFGKPVTLSCSQTLNHNVMYWYQQKSSQAPKLLFHYYDKDFNNEADTPDNFQSRRPNTSFCFLDIRSPGLGDTAMYLCATSGTSGYTGELFFGEGSRLTVL.

The rearrangement uses TRBV20-1 and TRBJ1-5, with D possibly matching TRBD1 (5 bases). This CDR3 contains 16 residues. Trimming took 0 bases from V and 0 from J, leaving 12 bases between them. Germline values: CDR1 DFQATT, CDR2 SNEGSKA (reference sequence). The CDR3 protein is CSARDRGDYSNQPQHF. In DNA form, the CDR3 reads TGCAGTGCTAGAGATAGGGGAGATTATAGCAATCAGCCCCAGCATTTT.

This clonotype was detected ten times or more. The chain carries TRBV20-1 and TRBJ2-3, with D uncertain. The V gene's germline CDR1 is DFQATT and CDR2 SNEGSKA (reference sequence). This CDR3 contains 13 residues. V shed 1 base and J shed 2 bases, with 7 bases lying between them. This chain's CDR3 is CSARGRNTDTQYF. DNA of the CDR3: TGCAGTGCTAGAGGTCGGAACACAGATACGCAGTATTTT.

The genes are TRBV21-1 and TRBJ1-1; TRBD1, the table's D call, lacks a check against the DNA. TRBV21-1 is a pseudogene. The CDR3 spans 16 residues. The CDR3 DNA reads as TGTGCCAGCAGCGCGCGACAGGGGGCTCTTTACACTGAAGCTTTCTTT. This encodes CASSARQGALYTEAFF.

The rearrangement uses TRBV6-2 or TRBV6-3 and TRBJ2-6; no definite D call. Trimming removed 10 bases from V and 4 bases from J, with 8 bases in between. CDR3 length: 12 residues. Germline V gene lookup returns CDR1 MNHEY and CDR2 SVGEGT. The CDR3 protein is CATRPGANVLTF. DNA of the CDR3: TGTGCCACCAGACCAGGGGCCAACGTCCTGACTTTC.

The rearrangement joins TRBV10-3 to TRBJ2-7; TRBD2 matches 9 bases. V lost 10 bases and J lost 3; bases outside the gene matches: 7. The CDR3 runs 13 residues. Germline V gene data show CDR1 as ENHRY and CDR2 as SYGVKD. The CDR3 region is CATRISGSYEQYF. The CDR3 DNA reads as TGTGCCACCCGGATTAGCGGGAGCTACGAGCAGTACTTC.

CDR3 nucleotides: TGTGCCAGCAGTTCCACAGGGTACACGAACACCGGGGAGCTGTTTTTT. Amino acids: CASSSTGYTNTGELFF. The chain links TRBV6-5 to TRBJ2-2, with a weak D call TRBD1 (6 bases). The germline CDR1 and CDR2 sequences are MNHEY and SVGAGI. V dropped 4 bases and J dropped 0 bases, with 12 bases sitting between them. The CDR3 contains 16 residues.

This clonotype was seen a few times. The rearrangement joins TRBV4-2 to TRBJ2-7; 9 bases are shared with TRBD1. There are 15 residues in the CDR3. CDR1 is LGHNA, CDR2 YNFKEQ, per germline. V shed 2 bases and J 3 bases; nucleotides not matched to a gene: 5. The CDR3 loop is CASSQLTGGHYEQYF. As DNA, the CDR3 is TGTGCCAGCAGCCAACTGACAGGGGGACACTACGAGCAGTACTTC.

This clonotype was seen ten or more times. V and J are TRBV5-8 and TRBJ2-5, with D possibly being TRBD1 (5 bases). Germline V gives CDR1 SGHTS, CDR2 YDEGEE. This CDR3 contains 14 residues. The V gene lost 4 bases and the J gene lost 0 bases, with 10 bases spanning the gap. CDR3 protein: CASSKTENQETQYF. The CDR3 bases are TGTGCCAGCAGCAAGACAGAGAACCAAGAGACCCAGTACTTC. Together with reference TRBV5-8 and TRBJ2-5, the CDR3 gives the full variable domain: EAGVTQSPTHLIKTRGQQATLRCSPISGHTSVYWYQQALGLGLQFLLWYDEGEERNRGNFPPRFSGRQFPNYSSELNVNALELEDSALYLCASSKTENQETQYFGPGTRLLVL.

This clonotype was found a few times. V gene TRBV20-1 combines with J gene TRBJ1-6; D not certain. Germline lookup yields CDR1 DFQATT and CDR2 SNEGSKA (reference sequence). V was cut by 1 base and J by 7 bases, with 14 bases left in between. The CDR3 runs to 15 residues. This chain's CDR3 is CSARVRIGLNSPLHF. The DNA of the CDR3 is TGCAGTGCTAGAGTTAGAATAGGGCTGAATTCACCCCTCCACTTT.

The chain couples TRBV30 to TRBJ2-7; D is uncertain. V lost 0 bases and J lost 6, with 9 bases in between. Per the germline V gene, CDR1 is GTSNPN and CDR2 is SVGIG (reference sequence). The CDR3 length is 12 residues. The CDR3 reads CAWSVRVAEQYF. As DNA, the CDR3 is TGTGCCTGGAGTGTACGGGTGGCCGAGCAGTACTTC.